The T cell receptor (beta chain) described here comes from a study of cytomegalovirus exposure and HLA in healthy donors. Primers included in the PCR were 60 Vbeta and 13 Jbeta primers. In the study's own analysis: Some 11 million shared chains were among the roughly 80 million unique TCR beta chains that a later analysis counted. Measured with immunoSEQ multiplex PCR; TCRdb has only the in-frame clones, and not every one. Clone size and the V and J calls come from that table; the DNA yielded D and trimming. This table has 150,000 to 170,000 clones, around 80% appearing once. CDR3 size: 14 residues. Trimming cost V 2 bases and J 2 bases, with 9 bases left between them. Germline V gene data show CDR1 as SGHRS and CDR2 as YFSETQ. Findings and limits, study-wide: Associated with HLA alleles at 0.05 false discovery rate in a later analysis were over 15,000 TCR beta sequences. Cytomegalovirus association was assigned to approximately 180 TCR beta chains.

A few counts support this clone. Its target is not known. This chain links TRBV5-1 with TRBJ2-3; perhaps TRBD2 as D (5 bases). Sequenced input: PBMCs. This sequence originates from a middle-aged woman in good health and CMV-seropositive. The CDR3 is CASSLVGATDTQYF. For the CDR3, the DNA is TGCGCCAGCAGCTTAGTGGGAGCCACAGATACGCAGTATTTT.